These 22 T cell receptor beta chains originate from one sample sequenced in a study of blood T cell repertoires in COVID-19. This table comes from immunoSEQ multiplex PCR, and its TCRdb copy is limited to in-frame clones, with some not included. The sample carries around 300,000 clones, nearly 90% recorded once. The material sequenced was PBMCs or T cells enriched from blood (not recorded which). The receptors here all came from a woman in her 30s who had recovered from COVID-19.

This chain links TRBV28 with TRBJ2-6, with 7 bases matching TRBD1. This CDR3 region has 19 residues. The germline V gene has CDR1 MDHEN and CDR2 SYDVKM. The V and J ends lost 5 bases and 4 bases, in that order; junction bases with no gene match: 17. CDR3: CASSPRTGQRKKGANVLTF. CDR3 coding DNA: TGTGCCAGCAGTCCTAGGACGGGACAGCGGAAAAAAGGGGCCAACGTCCTGACTTTC.

This rearrangement joins TRBV19 to TRBJ2-7; TRBD1 aligns across 10 bases. The V and J ends lost 0 bases and 2 bases, in that order; junction bases with no gene match: 7. There are 17 residues in the CDR3. Germline V lookup: CDR1 LNHDA, CDR2 SQIVND (reference sequence). The CDR3: CASSIEGTGANPYEQYF. CDR3 DNA sequence: TGTGCCAGTAGTATAGAAGGGACAGGGGCGAACCCCTACGAGCAGTACTTC.

The CDR3 region is CASSPMDRGPEKLFF. The CDR3 DNA follows: TGTGCCAGCAGTCCAATGGACAGGGGGCCTGAAAAACTGTTTTTT. The gene calls are TRBV27 and TRBJ1-4; 11 bases fit TRBD1. The CDR3 covers 15 residues. CDR1 and CDR2 (germline): MNHEY, SMNVEV (reference sequence). Losses at the gene ends were 5 bases for V and 7 bases for J; bases not matched to a gene: 6.

The chain is built from TRBV12-3 or TRBV12-4 and TRBJ1-1; D is possibly TRBD1 (5 bases). V lost 6 bases and J lost 2, with 10 bases in between. The CDR3 runs 13 residues. CDR3 coding DNA: TGTGCCAGCAGCCCCTGGGGCAACACTGAAGCTTTCTTT. Protein: CASSPWGNTEAFF.

The chain is built from TRBV9 and TRBJ1-1; 8 bases agree with TRBD1. CDR3 length: 17 amino acids. Germline values: CDR1 SGDLS, CDR2 YYNGEE. The trim removed 3 bases at V and 1 base at J, leaving 11 bases unmatched. CDR3 in amino acids: CASSGDGTGWGNTEAFF. The DNA for the CDR3 is TGTGCCAGCAGCGGAGATGGGACAGGCTGGGGGAACACTGAAGCTTTCTTT.

V gene TRBV5-4 combines with J gene TRBJ2-1; 10 positions match TRBD2. V lost 4 bases, J lost 3 bases, and 4 bases stayed unmatched. The germline gives CDR1 SGHNT, CDR2 YYREEE (reference sequence). The CDR3 has 15 amino acids. CDR3 bases: TGTGCCAGCAGCGTGGGACTAGCGAACTACAATGAGCAGTTCTTC. Its protein is CASSVGLANYNEQFF.

The chain uses TRBV18 and TRBJ1-1, with no clear D. The germline CDR1 and CDR2 sequences are KGHSH and LQKENI. The CDR3 is made up of 14 amino acids. With 2 bases removed from V and 1 base from J, the gap between germline ends came to 8 bases. This CDR3 reads CASSPTSANTEAFF. CDR3 in DNA: TGTGCCAGCTCACCAACAAGCGCGAACACTGAAGCTTTCTTT.

The V and J genes are TRBV14 and TRBJ2-2; 7 positions agree with TRBD1. Germline-derived CDR1 and CDR2 are SGHDN and FVKESK. The CDR3 extends over 14 amino acids. V gave up 8 bases and J gave up 3 bases; unmatched junction bases: 6. The CDR3 loop is CASGRGYDTGELFF. The CDR3 DNA follows: TGTGCCAGCGGCAGGGGGTACGACACCGGGGAGCTGTTTTTT.

The chain joins TRBV11-3 to TRBJ2-1; D is ambiguous. The V gene's germline CDR1 is SGHNT and CDR2 YENEEA. The CDR3 is 13 residues long. V was pared by 3 bases and J by 4 bases, with 7 bases between. The CDR3 loop is CASSFESYNEQFF. The CDR3 nucleotides are TGTGCCAGCAGCTTTGAGAGTTACAATGAGCAGTTCTTC. Together with reference TRBV11-3 and TRBJ2-1, the CDR3 gives the full variable domain: EAGVVQSPRYKIIEKKQPVAFWCNPISGHNTLYWYLQNLGQGPELLIRYENEEAVDDSQLPKDRFSAERLKGVDSTLKIQPAELGDSAVYLCASSFESYNEQFFGPGTRLTVL.

This rearrangement joins TRBV28 to TRBJ1-6, with TRBD1 as a possible D gene (6 bases). The CDR3 is 15 residues long. Germline CDR1 is MDHEN and CDR2 is SYDVKM. V lost 8 bases to trimming and J lost 0 bases, with 11 bases between them. CDR3 in amino acids: CASGLGASYNSPLHF. CDR3 DNA sequence: TGTGCCAGCGGGTTGGGGGCCTCCTATAATTCACCCCTCCACTTT.

This sequence joins TRBV6-5 and TRBJ1-2; no firm D call. Trimming took 2 bases from V and 11 from J, leaving 15 bases between them. The CDR3 is made up of 13 amino acids. Germline V CDR1 and CDR2: MNHEY, SVGAGI. In DNA, the CDR3 is TGTGCCAGCAGTTACGGGTCAGAGGGAAAGTACACCTTC. Protein product: CASSYGSEGKYTF.

V gene TRBV2 combines with J gene TRBJ1-2; TRBD1 matches 7 bases. Germline CDR1 reads SNHLY; CDR2 reads FYNNEI. The CDR3 has 13 residues. Trimming cost V 10 bases and J 4 bases; bases outside gene matches: 9. CDR3 coding DNA: TGTGCCACAACAGGGGAGTCCCCCTATGGCTACACCTTC. Its translation: CATTGESPYGYTF.

This chain joins TRBV7-8 and TRBJ1-2, with 8 bases lining up with TRBD1. Germline loops: CDR1 SGHVS, CDR2 FQNEAQ. There are 13 residues in the CDR3. V lost 5 bases and J lost 4; bases outside the gene matches: 3. CDR3 region: CASSLGTGYGYTF. The CDR3 DNA is TGTGCCAGCAGCCTTGGGACAGGCTATGGCTACACCTTC.

V is TRBV18 and J is TRBJ2-1, with 14 bases that match TRBD2. Germline lookup yields CDR1 KGHSH and CDR2 LQKENI. The CDR3 runs to 16 residues. Losses at the gene ends were 5 bases for V and 4 bases for J; bases not matched to a gene: 4. CDR3 bases: TGTGCCAGCTCAATGGGACTAGCGGGAGATTACAATGAGCAGTTCTTC. It translates to CASSMGLAGDYNEQFF.

V and J are TRBV7-3 and TRBJ1-1, with D uncertain. CDR1 is SGHTA and CDR2 is FQGTGA in the germline V gene. The CDR3 loop spans 14 amino acids. With 2 bases removed from V and 2 bases from J, the gap between germline ends came to 9 bases. CDR3 bases: TGTGCCAGCAGCTTAGACAAGCAAAACACTGAAGCTTTCTTT. Amino acid sequence: CASSLDKQNTEAFF.

The CDR3: CASSLSPRTDDNQPQHF. The CDR3 region has the DNA TGTGCCAGCAGCCTAAGCCCCCGGACAGATGACAATCAGCCCCAGCATTTT. The V and J genes are TRBV7-3 and TRBJ1-5; D is perhaps TRBD1 (6 bases). The germline gives CDR1 SGHTA, CDR2 FQGTGA. There are 17 residues in the CDR3. V gave up 5 bases and J gave up 3 bases, with 20 bases separating them.

The J gene is TRBJ2-2, the V gene TRBV9, with TRBD2 matching 11 bases. The V and J ends lost 0 bases and 6 bases, in that order; junction bases with no gene match: 4. The length of the CDR3 is 16 residues. Germline CDR1 and CDR2: SGDLS and YYNGEE. The CDR3, as DNA: TGTGCCAGCAGCGTAGGTAGCGGGAGGGTCGCCGGGGAGCTGTTTTTT. Translated: CASSVGSGRVAGELFF. Together with reference TRBV9 and TRBJ2-2, the CDR3 gives the full variable domain: DSGVTQTPKHLITATGQRVTLRCSPRSGDLSVYWYQQSLDQGLQFLIQYYNGEERAKGNILERFSAQQFPDLHSELNLSSLELGDSALYFCASSVGSGRVAGELFFGEGSRLTVL.

The chain combines TRBV19 with TRBJ2-5; TRBD2 matches 12 bases. V shed 0 bases, J shed 5 bases, and the junction held 7 bases outside the gene matches. Looked up from germline, CDR1 is LNHDA and CDR2 is SQIVND (reference sequence). The CDR3 loop spans 17 amino acids. CDR3 amino acids: CASSIETRTSGMETQYF. CDR3 nucleotides: TGTGCCAGTAGTATAGAGACAAGGACTAGCGGGATGGAGACCCAGTACTTC.

The chain links TRBV28 to TRBJ2-2; D not certain. V gave up 2 bases and J gave up 5 bases, with 6 bases separating them. CDR3 size: 13 residues. Germline-derived CDR1 and CDR2 are MDHEN and SYDVKM. The CDR3 is CASSLVLTGELFF. The DNA of the CDR3 is TGTGCCAGCAGTTTAGTTCTGACCGGGGAGCTGTTTTTT.

The chain combines TRBV28 with TRBJ2-3, with 9 bases identical to TRBD1. CDR3 length: 15 residues. CDR1 and CDR2 (germline): MDHEN, SYDVKM. V lost 10 bases to trimming and J lost 1 base; unmatched junction nucleotides: 9. CDR3 in DNA: TGTGCCACCTGGGGCCGGGACAGGGGCACAGATACGCAGTATTTT. Amino acid sequence: CATWGRDRGTDTQYF.

The V and J genes are TRBV5-1 and TRBJ1-6, with D uncertain. The CDR3 contains 16 residues. Trimming removed 4 bases from V and 7 bases from J, with 18 bases in between. Germline V CDR1 and CDR2: SGHRS, YFSETQ. CDR3 nucleotide sequence: TGCGCCAGCAGCATTGAGGGCTCTACGGGGAATTCACCCCTCCACTTT. It specifies CASSIEGSTGNSPLHF.

J is TRBJ1-2 and V is TRBV16; D gene uncertain. This CDR3 contains 13 residues. Between the trimmed V and J ends, which lost 0 bases and 4 bases, there was a span of 6 bases. CDR1 is KGHSY and CDR2 is FQNENV in the germline V gene. CDR3 in amino acids: CASSQSAAYGYTF. Written as DNA, the CDR3 is TGTGCCAGCAGCCAATCGGCGGCCTATGGCTACACCTTC.